The source of this T cell receptor beta chain is a study of shared clonotypes between healthy human individuals. At the level of the study: Participating donors consisted of two women and a few men aged 18 to 49.

Generated by immunoSEQ multiplex PCR, the TCRdb table keeps only in-frame clones and is missing some. The sample records around 1.1 million clones, approximately 80% being singletons. Trimming took 11 bases from V and 0 from J, leaving 14 bases between them. The CDR3 totals 14 residues. Looked up from germline, CDR1 is MNHNS and CDR2 is SASEGT. Worth noting for this clone: Antigen: not known.

Study conclusions and caveats: Naive CD4 clonotype sharing across several donors was approximately 5%.

Splitting of CD4+ cells produced CD45RA+ naive and CD45RA-negative memory subsets. The chain recombines TRBV6-1 with TRBJ1-3; tentative D call: TRBD1 (5 bases). Sequencing was done on a sample of memory CD4+ T cells from PBMCs. Regarding subset: CD45RA-negative fraction. The receptor comes from a man aged 18 to 30 in good health. Some clones in this sample may be carry-over from other donors' samples. The CDR3 sequence is CAAARGDSGNTIYF. The CDR3, as DNA: TGTGCCGCGGCCCGAGGGGACTCTGGAAACACCATATATTTT.